This entry lists 5 T cell receptor beta chains sequenced from one sample in a study of blood T cell repertoires in COVID-19 (dated by TCRdb to about 2020). The library relied on the immunoSEQ multiplex PCR assay. Drawn from immuneACCESS, this table holds only the in-frame rearrangements with V and J called that TCRdb kept. Clones are partly lost; checked studies trace under half to an unresolved V gene and leave the rest unexplained. This sample lists 60,000 or so clones; just under 90% were detected once. About 9% of the sample goes to the ten largest clones. Sequencing was carried out using peripheral blood. These receptors were taken from a human donor with active COVID-19. The donor label of this sample is uncertain.

The V call is TRBV27, the J call TRBJ1-2; the D gene is possibly TRBD1 (5 bases). Germline V gives CDR1 MNHEY, CDR2 SMNVEV (reference sequence). Trimming removed 2 bases from V and 4 bases from J, with 17 bases in between. The CDR3 loop spans 16 amino acids. The CDR3 region has the DNA TGTGCCAGCAGTTTAAGGGCCTCGGGGGACCCCTATGGCTACACCTTC. This sequence encodes CASSLRASGDPYGYTF.

This rearrangement joins TRBV29-1 to TRBJ2-5, with 10 nucleotides matching TRBD2. The CDR3 extends over 13 amino acids. Germline CDR1 reads SQVTM; CDR2 reads ANQGSEA. V was pared by 4 bases and J by 5 bases, with 4 bases of the junction left unmatched. In DNA, the CDR3 is TGCAGCGTTGTTCTAGCGGGGGTCGAGACCCAGTACTTC. It yields the protein CSVVLAGVETQYF.

The chain combines TRBV27 with TRBJ1-1, with D hard to call. The CDR3 is 14 amino acids. The V gene's germline CDR1 is MNHEY and CDR2 SMNVEV (reference sequence). V gave up 3 bases and J gave up 5 bases, with 13 bases separating them. In DNA form, the CDR3 reads TGTGCCAGCAGTTTTGCCCTCGGGGATACTGAAGCTTTCTTT. Its translation is CASSFALGDTEAFF.

V is TRBV19 and J is TRBJ2-5; 11 bases match TRBD1. The CDR3 is made up of 18 amino acids. CDR1 and CDR2 from the germline V gene are LNHDA and SQIVND (reference sequence). Trimming took 6 bases from V and 3 from J; bases not matched to a gene: 15. The CDR3 DNA reads TGTGCCAGTAGGGACAGGGGGCGCCGGCCCCCTTTTGAAGAGACCCAGTACTTC. Protein: CASRDRGRRPPFEETQYF.

This rearrangement joins TRBV18 to TRBJ2-3; 11 nucleotides match TRBD2. With V trimmed by 6 bases and J by 3 bases, 5 bases remained unmatched. There are 15 residues in the CDR3. Germline lookup yields CDR1 KGHSH and CDR2 LQKENI. DNA of the CDR3: TGTGCCAGCTCGTCGACTAGCGGGGTTACAGATACGCAGTATTTT. It translates to CASSSTSGVTDTQYF.